The source of this T cell receptor (beta chain) is a study of CD8 T cells in ankylosing spondylitis. TCRdb ran MiXCR on the 5' RACE reads and lists one entry per CDR3 protein. This table has a few hundred thousand distinct CDR3 sequences, 18% appearing once. As regards this clonotype: What it recognizes is unknown.

The CDR3 has 15 residues. V dropped 5 bases and J dropped 7 bases, with 17 bases sitting between them. Germline V gene sequence: CDR1 SGHVS, CDR2 FQNEAQ. Study results and caveats: It appeared that ankylosing spondylitis blood was characterized by a TCR beta motif of several highly homologous variants. There were earlier reports of some motif variants in reactive arthritis synovial fluid and blood. A CD8+ phenotype characterized the disease-linked clones, which were relatively rare in peripheral blood.

The origin of this receptor is a male donor with ankylosing spondylitis or in good health (not recorded which). The chain couples TRBV7-8 to TRBJ2-2; no definite D call. Sample: blood, either unsorted or a sorted T cell fraction (not recorded which). In DNA form, the CDR3 reads TGTGCCAGCAGCGACGCGGCCGGGCCGGGCGGGGAGCTGTTTTTT. This encodes CASSDAAGPGGELFF.